Listed below are T cell receptor beta chains from one sample, sequenced in a study of early T cells in non-severe SARS-CoV-2 infection. Using its own MiXCR run on the 5' RACE reads, TCRdb lists one record per CDR3 protein. Counted here are tens of thousands of distinct CDR3 sequences, more than 9% occurring once; the ten biggest clones make up less than 5%. The material sequenced was whole blood. Receptor source: an adult who was a healthcare worker with PCR-confirmed SARS-CoV-2 infection or an uninfected control (not recorded which). Both conserved end residues are part of each CDR3. The D gene is left open where the match is weak. Clone sizes are given selectively: once, few, many, or a class where the clone is expanded.

size	D	V	length	J	DNA	CDR3
few	NA	TRBV20-1	16	TRBJ2-1	TGCAGTGCTAGAAACCCTATATTAGGGGACTACAATGAGCAGTTCTTC	CSARNPILGDYNEQFF
many	NA	TRBV5-1	16	TRBJ2-1	TGCGCCAGCAGCCCAGGGGGAGCGGGAGTCAACAATGAGCAGTTCTTC	CASSPGGAGVNNEQFF
many	NA	TRBV7-2	16	TRBJ2-1	TGTGCCAGCAGCTTCGGACCGGGGAACTCCTACAATGAGCAGTTCTTC	CASSFGPGNSYNEQFF
many	NA	TRBV7-2	14	TRBJ1-3	TGTGCCAGCAGCCCGCTTATATCTGGAAACACCATATATTTT	CASSPLISGNTIYF
few	NA	TRBV25-1	14	TRBJ2-1	TGTGCCAGCAGTGAATACGACAGGCTCAATGAGCAGTTCTTC	CASSEYDRLNEQFF
NA	NA	TRBV28	13	TRBJ2-1	TGTGCCAGCACCCTCAGACACACGGGGGAGCAGTTCTTC	CASTLRHTGEQFF
NA	TRBD1	TRBV6-5	15	TRBJ2-3	TGTGCCAGCAGTCTTACAGGGGACCGGTGGTATACGCAGTATTTT	CASSLTGDRWYTQYF
many	NA	TRBV20-1	13	TRBJ1-1	TGCAGTGTGGGGGTGATTATGAACACTGAAGCTTTCTTT	CSVGVIMNTEAFF
NA	NA	TRBV19	13	TRBJ2-6	TGTGCCAGTAGCACTACTGGGGCCAACGTCCTGACTTTC	CASSTTGANVLTF
few	NA	TRBV10-3	16	TRBJ2-1	TGTGCCATCAGTGAGTCGCATGGTCTCTCCTACAATGAGCAGTTCTTC	CAISESHGLSYNEQFF
NA	TRBD1	TRBV11-1	15	TRBJ1-5	TGTGCCAGCAGCTCGACAGGGACGAGCAATCAGCCCCAGCATTTT	CASSSTGTSNQPQHF
few	TRBD2	TRBV6-2/TRBV6-3	19	TRBJ2-3	TGTGCCAGCAGTTACGGACTCGGACTAGCGGGGCTTAGCACAGATACGCAGTATTTT	CASSYGLGLAGLSTDTQYF
NA	TRBD2	TRBV3-1	14	TRBJ2-5	TGTGCCAGCAGCCAACAGCGGGGGAGAGAGACCCAGTACTTC	CASSQQRGRETQYF
NA	TRBD1	TRBV2	15	TRBJ2-3	TGTGCCAGCAGTGAACAGGGGGCGCGGACAGATACGCAGTATTTT	CASSEQGARTDTQYF
NA	NA	TRBV7-2	15	TRBJ2-5	TGTGCCAGCAGCTTAGCCCAGGGAGGACGAGAGACCCAGTACTTC	CASSLAQGGRETQYF
few	TRBD2	TRBV7-2	14	TRBJ2-1	TGTGCCAGCAGCTCCTCTAGCGGGAGGGGTGAGCAGTTCTTC	CASSSSSGRGEQFF
NA	TRBD2	TRBV3-1	15	TRBJ2-5	TGTGCCAGCAGCCAAGCGGCTAGCGGGGGGGAGACCCAGTACTTC	CASSQAASGGETQYF
many	TRBD2	TRBV2	14	TRBJ2-7	TGTGCCAGCAGTGAGCTAGCGGGGGGCTACGAGCAGTACTTC	CASSELAGGYEQYF
many	NA	TRBV5-1	13	TRBJ1-2	TGCGCCAGCAGCCCCCAGGACACTAATGGCTACACCTTC	CASSPQDTNGYTF
many	TRBD2	TRBV14	18	TRBJ2-1	TGTGCCAGCAGCCAAGACCGGGAGGCGGGAGAGGGATGGGATGAGCAGTTCTTC	CASSQDREAGEGWDEQFF
many	TRBD1	TRBV19	15	TRBJ2-1	TGTGCCACTGCCCCCCCAGGGGGTAACTACAATGAGCAGTTCTTC	CATAPPGGNYNEQFF
many	NA	TRBV21-1	13	TRBJ2-4	TGTGCCAGCAGCAAAGACATCAGAAACATTCAGTACTTC	CASSKDIRNIQYF
many	NA	TRBV5-1	15	TRBJ2-3	TGCGCCAGCAGCTTGGGGTCCAGAATGTCAGATACGCAGTATTTT	CASSLGSRMSDTQYF
many	NA	TRBV2	13	TRBJ2-1	NA	CASSTSGTNEQFF
many	NA	TRBV6-5	14	TRBJ1-1	TGTGCCAGCAGTCAACAGGGTATTAACACTGAAGCTTTCTTT	CASSQQGINTEAFF
many	NA	TRBV10-3	13	TRBJ1-1	TGTGCCACCCTGGGATCTATAAACACTGAAGCTTTCTTT	CATLGSINTEAFF
few	NA	TRBV7-2	15	TRBJ2-3	TGTGCCAGCAGTTCTCACCGGGTCCGCACAGATACGCAGTATTTT	CASSSHRVRTDTQYF
many	TRBD2	TRBV12-3/TRBV12-4	15	TRBJ2-2	TGTGCCAGCAGTCCTCGGACTAGCGGGGTCGGGGAGCTGTTTTTT	CASSPRTSGVGELFF
many	NA	TRBV12-5	13	TRBJ2-3	TGTGCTAGTGGCCCCCCCTCCACAGATACGCAGTATTTT	CASGPPSTDTQYF
NA	NA	TRBV4-3	12	TRBJ2-5	TGCGCCAGCAGCCAACCACGATGGACCCAGTACTTC	CASSQPRWTQYF
many	TRBD1	TRBV7-2	16	TRBJ2-3	TGTGCCAGCAGCCCCCCCGGGACAGTGAGCACAGATACGCAGTATTTT	CASSPPGTVSTDTQYF
many	TRBD2	TRBV18	16	TRBJ2-3	TGTGCCAGCTCGCGGAGACTAGCGGGGGACACAGATACGCAGTATTTT	CASSRRLAGDTDTQYF
NA	TRBD2	TRBV6-1	13	TRBJ2-3	TGTGCCAGCAGTCTAGCGGAGGGAGATACGCAGTATTTT	CASSLAEGDTQYF
many	NA	TRBV5-1	16	TRBJ2-3	TGCGCCAGCAGCCATGACAGTTCGTTCGGCACAGATACGCAGTATTTT	CASSHDSSFGTDTQYF
many	TRBD1	TRBV7-8	16	TRBJ1-1	TGTGCCAGCAGCTTAGCAGGGGGGACAGTGAACACTGAAGCTTTCTTT	CASSLAGGTVNTEAFF
many	TRBD2	TRBV6-1	13	TRBJ2-2	TGTGCCAGCAGTCCTAGCGGTACCGGGGAGCTGTTTTTT	CASSPSGTGELFF
NA	TRBD1	TRBV7-9	15	TRBJ2-1	TGTGCCAGCAGACCGGGACAGCCCGGTATGGATGAGCAGTTCTTC	CASRPGQPGMDEQFF
many	TRBD1	TRBV19	14	TRBJ1-1	TGTGCCAGTAGTACTACAGGGGGCGACGGTGAAGCTTTCTTT	CASSTTGGDGEAFF
many	TRBD2	TRBV2	16	TRBJ2-1	TGTGCCAGCAGTGAAGGAGCGGGAGGTCTATACAATGAGCAGTTCTTC	CASSEGAGGLYNEQFF
many	NA	TRBV6-6	13	TRBJ1-5	TGTGCCAGCAGACAGGGTTACAATCAGCCCCAGCATTTT	CASRQGYNQPQHF
many	TRBD2	TRBV30	11	TRBJ2-7	TGTGCCTGGGGGACTATAAGAGAGCAGTACTTC	CAWGTIREQYF
few	NA	TRBV18	13	TRBJ1-2	TGTGCCAGCTCAGACGACGGGAACTATGGCTACACCTTC	CASSDDGNYGYTF
once	NA	TRBV10-2	14	TRBJ2-7	TGCGCCAGCGGTGGGACACAGCAGACCTACGAGCAGTACTTC	CASGGTQQTYEQYF
once	NA	TRBV15	12	TRBJ2-7	TGTGCCACCAGCAGGGACTTCTACGAGCAGTACTTC	CATSRDFYEQYF
NA	TRBD1	TRBV6-1	16	TRBJ1-5	TGTGCCAGCAGTGAAAAGGGGACAGGACGAAATCAGCCCCAGCATTTT	CASSEKGTGRNQPQHF
few	NA	TRBV18	12	TRBJ1-1	TGTGCCAGCTCACCCGGGACGTCTGAAGCTTTCTTT	CASSPGTSEAFF
many	TRBD1	TRBV7-9	13	TRBJ1-2	TGTGCCAGCAGCTTATCAGGGGGCGATGGCTACACCTTC	CASSLSGGDGYTF
few	NA	TRBV10-2	10	TRBJ2-1	TGCGCCAGCTCCGACAATGAGCAGTTCTTC	CASSDNEQFF
medium-sized	NA	TRBV29-1	14	TRBJ2-1	TGCAGCGTTTCCGGGAGTCTATCCTACAATGAGCAGTTCTTC	CSVSGSLSYNEQFF
many	TRBD1	TRBV5-8	19	TRBJ2-1	TGTGCCAGCAGCTTGCCGTCCTCAACGACAGGGGTGGCCTACAATGAGCAGTTCTTC	CASSLPSSTTGVAYNEQFF
many	NA	TRBV7-9	12	TRBJ2-7	TGTGCCAGCAGTTACGGAACCTACGAGCAGTACTTC	CASSYGTYEQYF
many	TRBD2	TRBV4-3	14	TRBJ2-7	TGCGCCAGCAGCCAAGGGACGGGAGGTAGCGAGCAGTACTTC	CASSQGTGGSEQYF
few	NA	TRBV4-3	14	TRBJ2-1	TGCGCCAGCAGCCAAGATGTTTCCGGTTTTAGGAAGTTCTTC	CASSQDVSGFRKFF